This T cell receptor (beta chain) was documented in a study of cytomegalovirus exposure and HLA in healthy donors. The study, taken as a whole, reports: The study dropped some indistinguishable V segments, TRBV6-2 and TRBV6-3 among them. The records held CMV serostatus as the only immune exposure information.

This clone showed up just a few times. What it recognizes is unknown. Trimming shortened V by 1 base and J by 3 bases, and 10 bases separated the two germline ends. Germline CDR1 and CDR2: LNHNV and YYDKDF (reference sequence). The CDR3 loop spans 15 amino acids. This PCR relied on a set of 60 Vbeta primers and 13 Jbeta primers. Produced via immunoSEQ multiplex PCR; TCRdb's table is partial and in-frame only. Of around 140,000 clones in the sample, 77% were seen once. The V gene is TRBV15, the J gene TRBJ1-3; a possible D gene is TRBD1 (6 bases). The receptor was derived from a woman in her thirties or forties in good health and CMV-seronegative. The sequenced sample consisted of PBMCs. In DNA form, the CDR3 reads TGTGCCACCAGCAGAGGTGCAGGGGTTGGAAACACCATATATTTT. This gives the protein CATSRGAGVGNTIYF.